A selection of T cell receptor beta chains follows, all from one sample in a study of Graves' ophthalmopathy and Graves' hyperthyroidism. From the multiplex PCR reads, TCRdb called clonotypes with MiXCR, one entry per CDR3 protein. The sample has some 360,000 distinct CDR3 sequences; about 18% are singletons. Sequencing was performed on peripheral blood. Receptors originate from an adult woman with stable Graves' hyperthyroidism. CDR3s include the opening cysteine and the closing phenylalanine or tryptophan. The order of the fields is V gene, D gene, clone size, J gene, CDR3 protein, CDR3 DNA. D genes are given only for firm matches. Clone size, where shown, is once, few, many, or a class for clones that have expanded.

v_gene: TRBV2; d_gene: .; abundance: many; j_gene: TRBJ1-2; CDR3aa: CASSRRPAYGYTF; CDR3nt: TGTGCCAGCTCCCGGAGGCCAGCCTATGGCTACACCTTC
v_gene: TRBV20-1; d_gene: TRBD2; abundance: many; j_gene: TRBJ2-3; CDR3aa: CSAGTSGRDTQYF; CDR3nt: TGCAGTGCTGGGACTAGCGGAAGAGATACGCAGTATTTT
v_gene: TRBV10-3; d_gene: TRBD2; abundance: many; j_gene: TRBJ2-7; CDR3aa: CAIRGAGSSYEQYF; CDR3nt: TGTGCCATCAGAGGAGCGGGGAGCTCCTACGAGCAGTACTTC
v_gene: TRBV28; d_gene: .; abundance: many; j_gene: TRBJ2-5; CDR3aa: CASSLPQGVRLETQYF; CDR3nt: TGTGCCAGCAGTTTACCCCAGGGTGTTAGATTAGAGACCCAGTACTTC
v_gene: TRBV7-2; d_gene: .; abundance: many; j_gene: TRBJ2-7; CDR3aa: CASSLMANYEQYF; CDR3nt: TGTGCCAGCAGCTTAATGGCAAATTACGAGCAGTACTTC
v_gene: TRBV20-1; d_gene: .; abundance: few; j_gene: TRBJ2-2; CDR3aa: CSASPAVGGELFF; CDR3nt: TGCAGTGCTAGCCCCGCGGTGGGCGGGGAGCTGTTTTTT
v_gene: TRBV24-1; d_gene: TRBD1; abundance: once; j_gene: TRBJ2-7; CDR3aa: CATSDSTGGSYEQYF; CDR3nt: TGTGCCACCAGTGATTCGACAGGGGGGAGCTACGAGCAGTACTTC
v_gene: TRBV20-1; d_gene: .; abundance: many; j_gene: TRBJ1-1; CDR3aa: CSADLQGAEAFF; CDR3nt: TGCAGTGCTGACTTACAGGGCGCTGAAGCTTTCTTT
v_gene: TRBV7-3; d_gene: .; abundance: many; j_gene: TRBJ2-2; CDR3aa: CASSLSSASNTGELFF; CDR3nt: TGTGCCAGCAGCTTAAGTAGCGCCTCGAACACCGGGGAGCTGTTTTTT
v_gene: TRBV20-1; d_gene: TRBD1; abundance: many; j_gene: TRBJ1-2; CDR3aa: CSASGTGEGYGYTF; CDR3nt: TGCAGTGCGTCCGGGACAGGGGAAGGTTATGGCTACACCTTC
v_gene: TRBV28; d_gene: TRBD2; abundance: many; j_gene: TRBJ2-7; CDR3aa: CASAAGGLAGVYEQYF; CDR3nt: TGTGCCAGCGCCGCAGGAGGACTAGCGGGAGTCTACGAGCAGTACTTC
v_gene: TRBV7-2; d_gene: .; abundance: many; j_gene: TRBJ1-2; CDR3aa: CASSQPPDTGYTF; CDR3nt: TGTGCCAGCAGTCAACCCCCGGACACTGGCTACACCTTC
v_gene: TRBV6-1; d_gene: TRBD1; abundance: many; j_gene: TRBJ1-2; CDR3aa: CASSATGTGSWDGYTF; CDR3nt: TGTGCCAGCAGTGCTACCGGGACAGGGTCCTGGGATGGCTACACCTTC
v_gene: TRBV4-1; d_gene: TRBD1; abundance: many; j_gene: TRBJ2-7; CDR3aa: CASSQKGQGVNEQYF; CDR3nt: TGCGCCAGCAGTCAGAAGGGACAGGGGGTCAACGAGCAGTACTTC
v_gene: TRBV24-1; d_gene: TRBD1; abundance: .; j_gene: TRBJ2-7; CDR3aa: CATSDSGQGSSYEQYF; CDR3nt: TGTGCCACCAGCGACTCGGGACAGGGAAGCTCCTACGAGCAGTACTTC
v_gene: TRBV11-1; d_gene: TRBD2; abundance: many; j_gene: TRBJ2-5; CDR3aa: CASSGTSDRKTQYF; CDR3nt: TGTGCCAGCAGCGGGACTAGCGATCGGAAGACCCAGTACTTC
v_gene: TRBV7-9; d_gene: .; abundance: many; j_gene: TRBJ1-2; CDR3aa: CASSLAELTVIYGYTF; CDR3nt: TGTGCCAGCAGCTTAGCGGAGCTAACAGTGATCTATGGCTACACCTTC
v_gene: TRBV12-3/TRBV12-4; d_gene: .; abundance: many; j_gene: TRBJ2-7; CDR3aa: CTSSLRAYEQYF; CDR3nt: TGTACCAGCAGTTTGAGGGCCTACGAGCAGTACTTC
v_gene: TRBV7-8; d_gene: TRBD1; abundance: many; j_gene: TRBJ2-2; CDR3aa: CASSSTGTGGRRMGNTGELFF; CDR3nt: TGTGCCAGCAGCTCGACCGGGACAGGGGGCCGACGGATGGGGAACACCGGGGAGCTGTTTTTT
v_gene: TRBV6-1; d_gene: .; abundance: many; j_gene: TRBJ1-2; CDR3aa: CASRDDRGSTNYGYTF; CDR3nt: TGTGCCAGCAGAGACGATCGGGGGTCTACTAACTATGGCTACACCTTC
v_gene: TRBV20-1; d_gene: TRBD1; abundance: few; j_gene: TRBJ2-7; CDR3aa: CSANNDRESGYEQYF; CDR3nt: TGCAGTGCTAACAACGACAGGGAGTCGGGGTACGAGCAGTACTTC
v_gene: TRBV6-1; d_gene: .; abundance: medium-sized; j_gene: TRBJ1-1; CDR3aa: CASSARRGQHEAFF; CDR3nt: TGTGCCAGCAGTGCCAGGCGAGGACAGCATGAAGCTTTCTTT
v_gene: TRBV12-3/TRBV12-4; d_gene: TRBD1; abundance: many; j_gene: TRBJ2-5; CDR3aa: CASSTRTGDQETQYF; CDR3nt: TGTGCCAGCAGTACTCGGACAGGGGACCAAGAGACCCAGTACTTC
v_gene: TRBV7-2; d_gene: .; abundance: many; j_gene: TRBJ1-6; CDR3aa: CASSFPRVNRENSPLHF; CDR3nt: TGTGCCAGCAGCTTCCCCAGGGTTAACAGGGAGAATTCACCCCTCCACTTT
v_gene: TRBV20-1; d_gene: TRBD1; abundance: many; j_gene: TRBJ2-7; CDR3aa: CSAERPGQGAKQYF; CDR3nt: TGCAGTGCCGAACGACCGGGACAGGGGGCGAAGCAGTACTTC
v_gene: TRBV19; d_gene: .; abundance: .; j_gene: TRBJ1-6; CDR3aa: CASSIPNSPLHF; CDR3nt: TGTGCCAGTAGTATTCCGAATTCACCCCTCCACTTT
v_gene: TRBV3-1; d_gene: TRBD2; abundance: .; j_gene: TRBJ2-5; CDR3aa: CASRRTSGGETQYF; CDR3nt: TGTGCCAGCCGGAGGACTAGCGGGGGGGAGACCCAGTACTTC
v_gene: TRBV28; d_gene: TRBD2; abundance: .; j_gene: TRBJ2-7; CDR3aa: CASRLAGSSYEQYF; CDR3nt: TGTGCCAGCAGACTAGCGGGGTCTTCCTACGAGCAGTACTTC
v_gene: TRBV12-3/TRBV12-4; d_gene: TRBD2; abundance: many; j_gene: TRBJ2-7; CDR3aa: CASRSGTGGSYEQYF; CDR3nt: TGTGCCAGCAGATCCGGGACGGGGGGCTCCTACGAGCAGTACTTC
v_gene: TRBV4-1; d_gene: TRBD1; abundance: many; j_gene: TRBJ2-7; CDR3aa: CASSLGQGANEQYF; CDR3nt: TGCGCCAGCAGCCTCGGACAGGGGGCGAACGAGCAGTACTTC
v_gene: TRBV12-5; d_gene: TRBD1; abundance: many; j_gene: TRBJ2-7; CDR3aa: CASALGAGTVYEQYF; CDR3nt: TGTGCTAGTGCCCTTGGGGCCGGGACAGTCTACGAGCAGTACTTC
v_gene: TRBV19; d_gene: .; abundance: .; j_gene: TRBJ1-5; CDR3aa: CASSAGISSNQPQHF; CDR3nt: TGTGCCAGTAGTGCTGGGATTTCGAGCAATCAGCCCCAGCATTTT
v_gene: TRBV7-8; d_gene: .; abundance: many; j_gene: TRBJ2-7; CDR3aa: CASSLAPTIYVQYF; CDR3nt: TGTGCCAGCAGCTTAGCCCCCACAATTTACGTGCAGTACTTC
v_gene: TRBV27; d_gene: TRBD1; abundance: few; j_gene: TRBJ1-6; CDR3aa: CASSLQGALFSPLHF; CDR3nt: TGTGCCAGCAGTTTACAGGGGGCGCTTTTTTCACCCCTCCACTTT
v_gene: TRBV6-4; d_gene: TRBD1; abundance: .; j_gene: TRBJ1-5; CDR3aa: CASSHSDRGVEHQPQHF; CDR3nt: TGTGCCAGCAGTCACTCGGACAGGGGGGTAGAACATCAGCCCCAGCATTTT
v_gene: TRBV11-2; d_gene: TRBD1; abundance: .; j_gene: TRBJ2-7; CDR3aa: CASNSGTGWSHEQYF; CDR3nt: TGTGCCAGCAACTCCGGGACAGGGTGGTCCCACGAGCAGTACTTC
v_gene: TRBV6-7; d_gene: .; abundance: many; j_gene: TRBJ1-1; CDR3aa: CASSYARLVTEAFF; CDR3nt: TGTGCCAGCAGTTACGCACGACTGGTAACTGAAGCTTTCTTT
v_gene: TRBV11-2; d_gene: TRBD2; abundance: many; j_gene: TRBJ2-7; CDR3aa: CASSLASGRSYEQYF; CDR3nt: TGTGCCAGCAGCTTAGCCTCCGGGAGGTCCTACGAGCAGTACTTC
v_gene: TRBV19; d_gene: .; abundance: many; j_gene: TRBJ2-7; CDR3aa: CASSPDFYEQYF; CDR3nt: TGTGCCAGTAGCCCCGACTTCTACGAGCAGTACTTC
v_gene: TRBV12-3/TRBV12-4; d_gene: TRBD2; abundance: .; j_gene: TRBJ2-5; CDR3aa: CASSDGGGKQETQYF; CDR3nt: TGTGCCAGCAGTGACGGCGGGGGGAAACAAGAGACCCAGTACTTC
v_gene: TRBV29-1; d_gene: .; abundance: many; j_gene: TRBJ2-7; CDR3aa: CSVELGSSYEQYF; CDR3nt: TGCAGCGTTGAACTAGGATCTTCCTACGAGCAGTACTTC
v_gene: TRBV29-1; d_gene: .; abundance: many; j_gene: TRBJ1-2; CDR3aa: CSVARDLEVYGYTF; CDR3nt: TGCAGCGTCGCCCGGGACCTGGAGGTCTATGGCTACACCTTC